The T cell receptor (beta chain) under discussion was sequenced for a study of blood T cell repertoires in COVID-19. Study-level background: The samples span acute and convalescent COVID-19 from the United States, Italy and Spain. PBMCs, B-cell-depleted T cells, or T cells were the source of the cDNA or gDNA that made up the material.

Under the authors' procedure: The authors estimated nucleated cell counts from reference gene primer amplification. Assay: immunoSEQ multiplex PCR; the TCRdb copy retains only in-frame clones and omits some. That table supplies the V and J calls and clone size; D and trimming were determined from the DNA. The sample contains 200,000 to 250,000 clones, 85% of which appear only once. This CDR3 is 19 amino acids long. J lost 0 bases, V lost 0 bases, and 9 bases had no gene match. Germline V gives CDR1 MNHEY, CDR2 SMNVEV (reference sequence). The chain joins TRBV27 to TRBJ2-3, with 10 bases aligning to TRBD2. This receptor was taken from a man aged 50 to 59 who had recovered from COVID-19. Sequenced sample: peripheral blood. The CDR3 DNA is TGTGCCAGCAGTTTATCCCCCCCTACTAGCGGGATAAGCACAGATACGCAGTATTTT. As protein: CASSLSPPTSGISTDTQYF.